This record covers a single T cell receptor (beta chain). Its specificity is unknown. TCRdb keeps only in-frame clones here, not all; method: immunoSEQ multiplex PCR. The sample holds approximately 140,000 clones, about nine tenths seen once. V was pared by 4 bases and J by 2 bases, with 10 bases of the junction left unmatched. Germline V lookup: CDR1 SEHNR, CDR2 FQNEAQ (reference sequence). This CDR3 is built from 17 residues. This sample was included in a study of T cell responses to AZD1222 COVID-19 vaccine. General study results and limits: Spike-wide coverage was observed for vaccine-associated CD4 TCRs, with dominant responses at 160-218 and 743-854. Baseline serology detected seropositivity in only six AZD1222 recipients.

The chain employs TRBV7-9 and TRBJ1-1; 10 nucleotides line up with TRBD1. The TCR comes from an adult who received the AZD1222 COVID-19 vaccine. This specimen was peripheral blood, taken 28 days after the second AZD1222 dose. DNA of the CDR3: TGTGCCAGCAGCTCCCGGACAGGGGGGCAGTTAAACACTGAAGCTTTCTTT. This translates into CASSSRTGGQLNTEAFF.